This is a list of T cell receptor beta chains from one sample in a study of blood T cell repertoires in COVID-19. Sequencing was performed with immunoSEQ multiplex PCR; in TCRdb, only in-frame clones are kept and a portion is missing. The sample includes more than 300,000 clones, over 70% of them seen just once. The sample was peripheral blood. The receptors were gathered from a woman aged 45-65 years with COVID-19, enrolled during active disease. CDR3s include the opening cysteine and the closing phenylalanine or tryptophan. The D gene is left open where the match is weak. The listing skips clone size in some rows; elsewhere it reads once, few, many or a size class.

TRBJ1-1	-	TRBD1	TRBV19	TGTGCCAGTAACCTAGGACAGGGAGGAACTGAAGCTTTCTTT	CASNLGQGGTEAFF
TRBJ1-5	-	-	TRBV6-1	TGTGCCAGCAGTGAACTCACCGGGACAAGGAATCAGCCCCAGCATTTT	CASSELTGTRNQPQHF
TRBJ1-1	-	-	TRBV2	TGTGCCAGCAATCCAACGGGGATGGCCACTGAAGCTTTCTTT	CASNPTGMATEAFF
TRBJ2-5	-	-	TRBV10-3	TGCTCGGCGGGGAGTCCCCTGGGGGCCCAGTACTTC	CSAGSPLGAQYF
TRBJ1-1	-	TRBD1	TRBV19	TGTGCCAGTAGTACGACAGGGGCGATCATCACTGAAGCTTTCTTT	CASSTTGAIITEAFF
TRBJ1-5	once	-	TRBV4-3	TGCGCCAGCAGCCAAGTTTACAAGAATAATCAGCCCCAGCATTTT	CASSQVYKNNQPQHF
TRBJ1-2	-	TRBD1	TRBV29-1	TGCAGCGTTGGCACAGGGGTTAACTATGGCTACACCTTC	CSVGTGVNYGYTF
TRBJ1-2	-	TRBD1	TRBV7-2	TGTGCCACGAACTCGGGACAGGGAGGCTATGGCTACACCTTC	CATNSGQGGYGYTF
TRBJ2-2	-	-	TRBV5-4	TGTGCCAGCAGCTTAGGGGTGTTCAGCACCGGGGAGCTGTTTTTT	CASSLGVFSTGELFF
TRBJ1-1	-	TRBD1	TRBV12-3/TRBV12-4	TGTGCCAGCAGAACAGGGGGGCGCACTGAAGCTTTCTTT	CASRTGGRTEAFF
TRBJ1-6	few	-	TRBV30	TGTGCCTGGTCCCGCGTTAGGGGCGGATATAATTCACCCCTCCACTTT	CAWSRVRGGYNSPLHF
TRBJ2-5	-	-	TRBV2	TGTGCCAGCCGGGAGTATCGTCAAGAGACCCAGTACTTC	CASREYRQETQYF
TRBJ2-3	-	-	TRBV2	TGTGCCAGCAGTGGGCGAACGGGAGCCACAGATACGCAGTATTTT	CASSGRTGATDTQYF
TRBJ2-7	few	TRBD1	TRBV6-2/TRBV6-3	TGTGCCAGCAGTCCCCGGACAGGGGGCGAGCAGTACTTC	CASSPRTGGEQYF
TRBJ2-1	-	TRBD2	TRBV6-2/TRBV6-3	TGTGCCAGCAGTTACGGGACTAGCGGGAGGCCGTCCTACAATGAGCAGTTCTTC	CASSYGTSGRPSYNEQFF
TRBJ2-1	-	TRBD2	TRBV5-6	TGTGCCAGCAGCCCGACTAGCGGATACCACAATGAGCAGTTCTTC	CASSPTSGYHNEQFF
TRBJ1-2	once	-	TRBV7-2	TGTGCCAGCAGCTTAGGGGCCAGGGATGGCTACACCTTC	CASSLGARDGYTF
TRBJ2-5	-	-	TRBV29-1	TGCAGCGTTGTGCCCTCCGAGGTGGCTGAGACCCAGTACTTC	CSVVPSEVAETQYF
TRBJ1-3	-	-	TRBV9	TGTGCCAGCAGCGCGGGGGGCTTGGGAAACACCATATATTTT	CASSAGGLGNTIYF
TRBJ2-3	-	-	TRBV27	TGTGCCAGTTGTCCTAGAGGATTGGCGTATACGCAGTATTTT	CASCPRGLAYTQYF
TRBJ2-1	-	TRBD1	TRBV5-1	TGCGCCAGCAGCTTGGCGGCAGGGGGCGCTTACAATGAGCAGTTCTTC	CASSLAAGGAYNEQFF
TRBJ2-3	-	TRBD1	TRBV6-5	TGTGCCAGCTATTCGGGACAGGGAACAGATACGCAGTATTTT	CASYSGQGTDTQYF
TRBJ2-7	-	-	TRBV30	TGTGCCTGGAGGAGTTTCAGCGCGGGCGAGCAGTACTTC	CAWRSFSAGEQYF
TRBJ1-4	-	-	TRBV6-5	TGTGCCAGCAGTTACCAAGGACAGCAATTTGAAAAACTGTTTTTT	CASSYQGQQFEKLFF
TRBJ2-7	-	TRBD1	TRBV2	TGTGCCAGTCCGGGACAGGGACAATACGAGCAGTACTTC	CASPGQGQYEQYF
TRBJ1-1	-	-	TRBV3-1/TRBV3-2	TGTGCCAGCAGCTCAATGACAGCTGAAGCTTTCTTT	CASSSMTAEAFF
TRBJ1-5	-	-	TRBV18	TGTGCCAGCTCCGGTGACACAGCCAATCAGCCCCAGCATTTT	CASSGDTANQPQHF
TRBJ2-1	-	TRBD2	TRBV4-1	TGCGCCAGCAGCCAGGGACTAGCGCGTGACAATGAGCAGTTCTTC	CASSQGLARDNEQFF
TRBJ2-7	-	-	TRBV6-5	TGTGCCAGCAGTTACTTCCGGGAGCAGTACTTC	CASSYFREQYF
TRBJ1-3	-	-	TRBV19	TGTGCCAGTAGGGAGACAGGCCGATCTGGAAACACCATATATTTT	CASRETGRSGNTIYF
TRBJ2-7	-	TRBD2	TRBV30	TGTGCCTGGGGTAGCGGGAGGGCCGAGCAGTACTTC	CAWGSGRAEQYF
TRBJ2-7	-	-	TRBV12-3/TRBV12-4	TGTGCCAGCAGTCTACAGGACTACGAGCAGTACTTC	CASSLQDYEQYF
TRBJ2-3	-	TRBD2	TRBV10-3	TGTGCCATCAGTGACGCAGGTCGGGAGGGCCGATGGGATACGCAGTATTTT	CAISDAGREGRWDTQYF
TRBJ2-1	-	TRBD2	TRBV24-1	TGTGCCACCAGTGATGCTAGCGGGAGCTCCTACAATGAGCAGTTCTTC	CATSDASGSSYNEQFF
TRBJ2-3	-	TRBD2	TRBV5-6	TGTGCCAGCAGCTTTAGGGGAGGGACGAGCACAGATACGCAGTATTTT	CASSFRGGTSTDTQYF
TRBJ1-6	-	-	TRBV29-1	TGCAGCGTGGCGGGTCAGTTCCTTAGCTCCTATAATTCACCCCTCCACTTT	CSVAGQFLSSYNSPLHF
TRBJ2-1	-	TRBD2	TRBV30	TGTGCCTGGAGTGGACTAGCGGGAGTGGAGCAGTTCTTC	CAWSGLAGVEQFF
TRBJ2-2	-	-	TRBV7-8	TGTGCCAGCTCTTCGACAGGTTGGCGCGGCGGGGAGCTGTTTTTT	CASSSTGWRGGELFF
TRBJ1-6	-	-	TRBV27	TGTGCCAGCCACCCCGGGGGGGGGAGAAATTCACCCCTCCACTTT	CASHPGGGRNSPLHF
TRBJ1-2	few	-	TRBV12-3/TRBV12-4	TGTGCCAGCAGTACATGGGACACTCGCTACACCTTC	CASSTWDTRYTF
TRBJ2-3	-	TRBD2	TRBV5-6	TGTGCCAGCAGCCGAGCGGGAGGTGGCACAGATACGCAGTATTTT	CASSRAGGGTDTQYF
TRBJ2-7	-	-	TRBV7-2	TGTGCCAGCATCCCCGGGACTGGGGCCTACGAGCAGTACTTC	CASIPGTGAYEQYF
TRBJ1-1	-	-	TRBV6-5	TGTGCCAGCAGTTACGGCGGCACTGAAGCTTTCTTT	CASSYGGTEAFF
TRBJ1-3	once	-	TRBV4-3	TGCGCCAGCAGCCAAGATCAGTTTAGCGGTACCTCTGGAAACACCATATATTTT	CASSQDQFSGTSGNTIYF
TRBJ2-7	-	TRBD2	TRBV7-9	TGTGCCAGCAGCTTAGTACCCAGCGGGAGATACGAGCAGTACTTC	CASSLVPSGRYEQYF
TRBJ2-1	-	-	TRBV7-6	TGTGCCAGCAGCTCACTCAGGGGCGGTAATGAGCAGTTCTTC	CASSSLRGGNEQFF
TRBJ2-7	-	TRBD2	TRBV3-1/TRBV3-2	TGTGCCAGCAGCCTTAGCGGGAGTCTAGGCGAGCAGTACTTC	CASSLSGSLGEQYF
TRBJ1-1	-	-	TRBV3-1/TRBV3-2	TGTGCCAGCAGCCAAGCTCAACAGGGCACTGAAGCTTTCTTT	CASSQAQQGTEAFF
TRBJ2-7	-	-	TRBV5-1	TGCGCCAGCAGGGACTATTCCGGGATCCTTTACGAGCAGTACTTC	CASRDYSGILYEQYF
TRBJ2-3	-	TRBD1	TRBV29-1	TGCAGCGTTGAGGGTGGACAGGGTTATGGCACAGATACGCAGTATTTT	CSVEGGQGYGTDTQYF
TRBJ2-7	-	TRBD1	TRBV7-9	TGTGCCAGCAGCTTACCCCGGGACAGGGGCTCCTACGAGCAGTACTTC	CASSLPRDRGSYEQYF
TRBJ2-7	-	TRBD2	TRBV5-1	TGCGCCAGCAGCTTGGGCCTAGCGGGGACGTACTACGAGCAGTACTTC	CASSLGLAGTYYEQYF
TRBJ2-1	-	TRBD1	TRBV4-1	TGCGCCAGCAGCCAAGAAGGACAGGGATCGTACAATGAGCAGTTCTTC	CASSQEGQGSYNEQFF
TRBJ2-5	once	TRBD2	TRBV9	TGTGCCAGCAGCGAACGACTAGCGGGCCTAGAGACCCAGTACTTC	CASSERLAGLETQYF
TRBJ1-1	-	TRBD1	TRBV27	TGTGCCAGCAGGAAAACAGGGGGCACTGAAGCTTTCTTT	CASRKTGGTEAFF